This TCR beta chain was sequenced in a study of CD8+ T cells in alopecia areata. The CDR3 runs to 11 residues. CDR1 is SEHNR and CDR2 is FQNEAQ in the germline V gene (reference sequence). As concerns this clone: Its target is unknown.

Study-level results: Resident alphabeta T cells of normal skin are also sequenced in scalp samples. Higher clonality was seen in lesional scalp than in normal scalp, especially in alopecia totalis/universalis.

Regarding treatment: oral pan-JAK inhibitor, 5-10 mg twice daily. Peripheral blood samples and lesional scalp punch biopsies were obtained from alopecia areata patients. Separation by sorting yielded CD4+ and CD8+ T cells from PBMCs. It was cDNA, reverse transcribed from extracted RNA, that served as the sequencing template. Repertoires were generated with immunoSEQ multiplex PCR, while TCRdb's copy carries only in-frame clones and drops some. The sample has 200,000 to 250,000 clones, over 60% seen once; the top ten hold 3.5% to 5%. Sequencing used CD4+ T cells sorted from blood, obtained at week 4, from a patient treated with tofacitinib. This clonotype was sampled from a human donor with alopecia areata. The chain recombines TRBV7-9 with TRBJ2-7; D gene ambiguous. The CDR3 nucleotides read TGTGCTACGGAATTATACTACGAGCAGTACTTC. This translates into CATELYYEQYF.